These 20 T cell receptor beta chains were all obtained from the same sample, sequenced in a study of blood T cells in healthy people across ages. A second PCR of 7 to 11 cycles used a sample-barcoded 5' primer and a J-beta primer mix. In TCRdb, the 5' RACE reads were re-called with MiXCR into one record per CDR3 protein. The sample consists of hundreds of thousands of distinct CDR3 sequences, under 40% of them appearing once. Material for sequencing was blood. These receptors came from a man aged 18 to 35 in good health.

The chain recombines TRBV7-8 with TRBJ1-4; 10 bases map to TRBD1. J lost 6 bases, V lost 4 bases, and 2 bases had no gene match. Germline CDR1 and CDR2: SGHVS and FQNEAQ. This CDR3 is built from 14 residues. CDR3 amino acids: CASSSGTGDEKLFF. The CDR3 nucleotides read TGTGCCAGCAGCTCCGGGACAGGGGATGAAAAACTGTTTTTT.

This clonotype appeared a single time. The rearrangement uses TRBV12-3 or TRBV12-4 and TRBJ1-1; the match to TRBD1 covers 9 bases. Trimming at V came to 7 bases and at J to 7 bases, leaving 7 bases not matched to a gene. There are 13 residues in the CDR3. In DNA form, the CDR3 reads TGTGCCAGCACCCTGACAGGGGGGCTTGAAGCTTTCTTT. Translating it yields CASTLTGGLEAFF.

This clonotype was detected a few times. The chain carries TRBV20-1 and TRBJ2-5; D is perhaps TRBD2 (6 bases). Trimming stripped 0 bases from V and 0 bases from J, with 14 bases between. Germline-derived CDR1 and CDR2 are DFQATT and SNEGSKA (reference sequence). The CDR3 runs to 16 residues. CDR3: CSARDLAGNYQETQYF. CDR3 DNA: TGCAGTGCTAGAGATCTCGCGGGGAACTACCAAGAGACCCAGTACTTC.

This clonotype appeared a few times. CDR3 residues: CASSVRGEYNEKLFF. The CDR3 nucleotides read TGTGCCAGCAGCGTGAGGGGGGAGTATAATGAAAAACTGTTTTTT. The rearrangement uses TRBV7-8 and TRBJ1-4, with D possibly TRBD1 on 6 matching bases. Germline CDR1 and CDR2: SGHVS and FQNEAQ. Trimming shortened V by 5 bases and J by 4 bases, and 14 bases separated the two germline ends. This CDR3 region has 15 residues.

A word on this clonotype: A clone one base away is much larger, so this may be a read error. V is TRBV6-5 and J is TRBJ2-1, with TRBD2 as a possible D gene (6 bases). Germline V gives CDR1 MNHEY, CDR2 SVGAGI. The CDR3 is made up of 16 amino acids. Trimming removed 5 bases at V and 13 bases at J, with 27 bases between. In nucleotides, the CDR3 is TGTGCCAGCAGTCCATCCCTACGGGGGAACAAAGAGACCCAGTTCTTC. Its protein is CASSPSLRGNKETQFF.

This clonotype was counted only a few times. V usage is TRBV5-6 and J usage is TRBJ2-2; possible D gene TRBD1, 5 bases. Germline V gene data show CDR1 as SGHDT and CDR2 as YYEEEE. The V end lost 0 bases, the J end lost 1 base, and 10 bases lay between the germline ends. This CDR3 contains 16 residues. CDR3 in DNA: TGTGCCAGCAGCTTGGGCCCCGGACAGAACACCGGGGAGCTGTTTTTT. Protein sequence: CASSLGPGQNTGELFF.

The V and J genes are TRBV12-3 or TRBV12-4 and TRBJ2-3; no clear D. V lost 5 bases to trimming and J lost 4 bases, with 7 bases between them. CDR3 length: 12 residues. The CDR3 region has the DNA TGTGCCAGCAGTACCCGCGCAGATACGCAGTATTTT. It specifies CASSTRADTQYF.

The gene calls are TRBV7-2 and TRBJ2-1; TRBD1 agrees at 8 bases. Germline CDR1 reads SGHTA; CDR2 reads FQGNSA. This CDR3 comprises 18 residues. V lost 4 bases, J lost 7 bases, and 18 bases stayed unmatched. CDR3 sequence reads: CASSYNDRGSGSGNEQFF. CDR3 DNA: TGTGCCAGCAGCTACAATGACAGGGGTAGCGGCAGCGGTAATGAGCAGTTCTTC.

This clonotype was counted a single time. CDR3 DNA sequence: TGCAGCGTTGCACGGAGCTCCTACGAGCAGTACTTC. It specifies CSVARSSYEQYF. The rearrangement links TRBV29-1 to TRBJ2-4; no clear D gene. The J call is doubtful: the DNA matches TRBJ2-7 better. The CDR3 has 12 amino acids. Germline values: CDR1 SQVTM, CDR2 ANQGSEA.

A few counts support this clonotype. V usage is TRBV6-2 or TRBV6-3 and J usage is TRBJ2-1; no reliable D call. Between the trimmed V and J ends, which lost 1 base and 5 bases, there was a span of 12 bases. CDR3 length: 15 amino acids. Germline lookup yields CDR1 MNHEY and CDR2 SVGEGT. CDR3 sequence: CASSYLLTGDNEQFF. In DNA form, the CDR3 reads TGTGCCAGCAGTTACTTGCTGACCGGAGACAATGAGCAGTTCTTC.

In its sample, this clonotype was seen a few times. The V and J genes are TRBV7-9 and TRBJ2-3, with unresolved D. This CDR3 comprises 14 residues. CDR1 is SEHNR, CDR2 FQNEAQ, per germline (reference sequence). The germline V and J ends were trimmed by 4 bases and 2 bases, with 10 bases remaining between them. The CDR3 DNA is TGTGCCAGCAGCTCGGTCCTAGACACAGATACGCAGTATTTT. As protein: CASSSVLDTDTQYF.

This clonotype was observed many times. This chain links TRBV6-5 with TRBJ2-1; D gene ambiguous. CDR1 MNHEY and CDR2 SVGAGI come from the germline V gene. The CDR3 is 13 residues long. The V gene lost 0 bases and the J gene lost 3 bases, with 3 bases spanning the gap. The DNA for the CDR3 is TGTGCCAGCAGTTACTCGAACTACAATGAGCAGTTCTTC. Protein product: CASSYSNYNEQFF.

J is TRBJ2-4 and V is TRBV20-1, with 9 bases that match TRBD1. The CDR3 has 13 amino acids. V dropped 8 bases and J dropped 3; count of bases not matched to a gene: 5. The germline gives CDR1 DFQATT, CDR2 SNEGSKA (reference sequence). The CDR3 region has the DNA TGCAGTACTTGGGACAGGGTCAAAAACATTCAGTACTTC. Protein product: CSTWDRVKNIQYF.

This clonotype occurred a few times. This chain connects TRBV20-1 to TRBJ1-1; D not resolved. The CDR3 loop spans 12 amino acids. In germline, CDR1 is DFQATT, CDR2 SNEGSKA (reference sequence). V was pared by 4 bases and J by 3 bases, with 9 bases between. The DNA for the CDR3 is TGCAGTGCTACCACAGTCGACACTGAAGCTTTCTTT. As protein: CSATTVDTEAFF.

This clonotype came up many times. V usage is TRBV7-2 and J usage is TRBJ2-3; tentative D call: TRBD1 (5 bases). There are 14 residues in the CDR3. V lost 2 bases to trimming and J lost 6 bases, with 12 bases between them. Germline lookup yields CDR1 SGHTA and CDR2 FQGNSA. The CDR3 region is CASSLYGGADTQYF. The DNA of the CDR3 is TGTGCCAGCAGCTTATATGGTGGGGCGGATACGCAGTATTTT. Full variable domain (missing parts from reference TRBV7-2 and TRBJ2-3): GAGVSQSPSNKVTEKGKDVELRCDPISGHTALYWYRQSLGQGLEFLIYFQGNSAPDKSGLPSDRFSAERTGGSVSTLTIQRTQQEDSAVYLCASSLYGGADTQYFGPGTRLTVL.

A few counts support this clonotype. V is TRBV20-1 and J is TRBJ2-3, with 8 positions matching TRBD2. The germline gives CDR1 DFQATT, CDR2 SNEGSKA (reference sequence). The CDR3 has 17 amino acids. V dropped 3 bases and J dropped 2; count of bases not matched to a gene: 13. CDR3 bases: TGCAGTGCTAGTAACTCTCCAACTAGCGGTCACACAGATACGCAGTATTTT. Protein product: CSASNSPTSGHTDTQYF.

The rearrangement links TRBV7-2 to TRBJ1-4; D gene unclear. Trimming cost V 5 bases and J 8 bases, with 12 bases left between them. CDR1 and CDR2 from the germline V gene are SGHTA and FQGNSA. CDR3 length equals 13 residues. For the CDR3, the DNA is TGTGCCAGCAGCCCATTCGTAGGGGAAAAACTGTTTTTT. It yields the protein CASSPFVGEKLFF.

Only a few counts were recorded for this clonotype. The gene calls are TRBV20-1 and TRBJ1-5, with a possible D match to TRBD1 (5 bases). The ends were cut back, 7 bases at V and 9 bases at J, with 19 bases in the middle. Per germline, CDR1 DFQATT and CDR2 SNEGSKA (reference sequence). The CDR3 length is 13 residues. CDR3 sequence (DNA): TGCAGTGGGGGGAGGGCGGCCGGATTGCCCCAGCATTTT. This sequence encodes CSGGRAAGLPQHF.

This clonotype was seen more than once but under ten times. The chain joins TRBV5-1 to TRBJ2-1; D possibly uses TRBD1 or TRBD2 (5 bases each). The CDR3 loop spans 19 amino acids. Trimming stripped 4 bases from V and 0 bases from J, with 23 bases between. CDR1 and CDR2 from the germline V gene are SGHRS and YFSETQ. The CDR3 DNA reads TGCGCCAGCAGCGGCAAGAGGGTGGGGGACGGAAGCTCCTACAATGAGCAGTTCTTC. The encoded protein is CASSGKRVGDGSSYNEQFF.

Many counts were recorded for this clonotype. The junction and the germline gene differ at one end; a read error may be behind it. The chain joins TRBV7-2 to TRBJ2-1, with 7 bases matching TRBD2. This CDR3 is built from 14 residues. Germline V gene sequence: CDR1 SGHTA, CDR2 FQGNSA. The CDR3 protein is CASTLGTTYNEQFF. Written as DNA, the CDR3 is TGTGCCAGCACCTTAGGGACTACCTACAATGAGCAGTTCTTC. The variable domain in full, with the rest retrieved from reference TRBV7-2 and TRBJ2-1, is GAGVSQSPSNKVTEKGKDVELRCDPISGHTALYWYRQSLGQGLEFLIYFQGNSAPDKSGLPSDRFSAERTGGSVSTLTIQRTQQEDSAVYLCASTLGTTYNEQFFGPGTRLTVL.